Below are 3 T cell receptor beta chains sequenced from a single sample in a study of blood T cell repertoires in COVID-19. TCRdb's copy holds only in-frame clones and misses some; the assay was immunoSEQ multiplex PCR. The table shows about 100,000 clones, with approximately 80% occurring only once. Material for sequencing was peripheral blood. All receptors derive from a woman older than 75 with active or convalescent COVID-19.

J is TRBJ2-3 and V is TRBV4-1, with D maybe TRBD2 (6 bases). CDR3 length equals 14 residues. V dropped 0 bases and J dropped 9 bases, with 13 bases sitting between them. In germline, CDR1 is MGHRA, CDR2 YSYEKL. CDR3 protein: CASSQDRGGITQYF. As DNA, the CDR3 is TGCGCCAGCAGCCAAGATAGGGGAGGTATAACGCAGTATTTT.

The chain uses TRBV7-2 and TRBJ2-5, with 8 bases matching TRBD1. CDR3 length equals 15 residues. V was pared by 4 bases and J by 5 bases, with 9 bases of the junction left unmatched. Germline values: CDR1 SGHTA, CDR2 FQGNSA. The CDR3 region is CASSSHGQGVETQYF. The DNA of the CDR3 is TGTGCCAGCAGCTCCCACGGACAGGGAGTGGAGACCCAGTACTTC.

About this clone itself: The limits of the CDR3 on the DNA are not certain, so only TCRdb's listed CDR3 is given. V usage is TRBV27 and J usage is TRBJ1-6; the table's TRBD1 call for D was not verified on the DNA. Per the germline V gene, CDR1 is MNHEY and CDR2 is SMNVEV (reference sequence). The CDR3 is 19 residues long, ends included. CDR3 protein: CASSSGQGQVSSYNSPLHF.